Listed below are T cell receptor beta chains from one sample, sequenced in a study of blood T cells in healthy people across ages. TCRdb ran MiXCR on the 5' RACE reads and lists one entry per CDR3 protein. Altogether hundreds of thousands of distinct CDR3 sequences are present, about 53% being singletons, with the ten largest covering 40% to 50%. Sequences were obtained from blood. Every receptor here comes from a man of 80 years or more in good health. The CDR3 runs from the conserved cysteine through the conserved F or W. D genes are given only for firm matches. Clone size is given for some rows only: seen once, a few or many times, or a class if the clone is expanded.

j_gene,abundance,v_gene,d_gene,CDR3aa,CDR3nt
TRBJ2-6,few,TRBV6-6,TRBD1,CASRGRQGSGANVLTF,TGTGCCAGCAGGGGCAGACAGGGGTCTGGGGCCAACGTCCTGACTTTC
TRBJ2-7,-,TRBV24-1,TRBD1,CATSDDSGTGSYEQYF,TGTGCCACCAGTGATGACTCCGGGACAGGGTCCTACGAGCAGTACTTC
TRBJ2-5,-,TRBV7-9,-,CASSLGAATQYF,TGTGCCAGCAGCTTAGGCGCCGCGACCCAGTACTTC
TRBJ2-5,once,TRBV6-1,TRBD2,CASITIAGGPETQYF,TGTGCCAGCATAACAATAGCGGGAGGTCCGGAGACCCAGTACTTC
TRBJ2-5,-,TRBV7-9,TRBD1,CASSLGVEDRGTQYF,TGTGCCAGCAGCTTAGGGGTCGAGGACAGGGGGACCCAGTACTTC
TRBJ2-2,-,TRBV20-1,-,CSARGVGSRELFF,TGCAGTGCTAGAGGGGTGGGATCCAGGGAGCTGTTTTTT
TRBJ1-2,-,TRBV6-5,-,CASSYSQKAVPGYGYTF,TGTGCCAGCAGTTACTCCCAAAAGGCAGTGCCCGGCTATGGCTACACCTTC
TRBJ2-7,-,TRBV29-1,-,CRVGTNAYEQYF,TGCCGCGTTGGAACTAACGCCTACGAGCAGTACTTC
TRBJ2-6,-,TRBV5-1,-,CASSLTHVGSGANVLTF,TGCGCCAGCAGCTTGACCCACGTTGGGTCGGGGGCCAACGTCCTGACTTTC
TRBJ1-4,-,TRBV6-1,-,CASSAKGGEKLFF,TGTGCCAGCAGCGCTAAAGGAGGGGAAAAACTGTTTTTT